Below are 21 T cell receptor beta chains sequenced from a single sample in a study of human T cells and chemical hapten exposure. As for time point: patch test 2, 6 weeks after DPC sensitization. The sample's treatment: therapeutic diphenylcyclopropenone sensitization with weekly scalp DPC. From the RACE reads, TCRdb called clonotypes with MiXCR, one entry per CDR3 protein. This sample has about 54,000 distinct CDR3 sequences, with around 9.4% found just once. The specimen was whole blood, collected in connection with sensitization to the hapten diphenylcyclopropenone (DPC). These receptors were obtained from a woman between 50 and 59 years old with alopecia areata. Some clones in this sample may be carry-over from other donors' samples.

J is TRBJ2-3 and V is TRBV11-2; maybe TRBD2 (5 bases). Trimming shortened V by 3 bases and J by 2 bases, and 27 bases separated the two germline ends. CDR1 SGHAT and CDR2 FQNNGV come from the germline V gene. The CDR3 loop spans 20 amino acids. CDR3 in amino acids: CASSFGTWESLISYTDTQYF. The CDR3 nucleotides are TGTGCCAGCAGCTTTGGTACTTGGGAGAGTTTGATCTCCTACACAGATACGCAGTATTTT.

The CDR3 DNA follows: TGTGCCAGCAGTTTCGGCCGGGGTAGCAATCAGCCCCAGCATTTT. This translates into CASSFGRGSNQPQHF. The rearrangement uses TRBV27 and TRBJ1-5; D uncertain. CDR1 and CDR2 from the germline V gene are MNHEY and SMNVEV (reference sequence). V was pared by 3 bases and J by 0 bases, with 9 bases between. The CDR3 covers 15 residues.

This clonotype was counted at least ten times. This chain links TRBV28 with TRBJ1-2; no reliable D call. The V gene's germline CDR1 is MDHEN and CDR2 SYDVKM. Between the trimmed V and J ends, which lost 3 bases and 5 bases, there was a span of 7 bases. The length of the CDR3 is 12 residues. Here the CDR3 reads CASSLKGYGYTF. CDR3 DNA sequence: TGTGCCAGCAGTTTGAAGGGATATGGCTACACCTTC.

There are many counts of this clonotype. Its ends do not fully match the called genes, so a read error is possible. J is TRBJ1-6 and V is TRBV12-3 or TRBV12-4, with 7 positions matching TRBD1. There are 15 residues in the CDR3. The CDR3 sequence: CASSLGGAYNSPLHF. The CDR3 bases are TGTGCCAGCAGCTTAGGGGGCGCGTATAATTCACCCCTCCACTTT.

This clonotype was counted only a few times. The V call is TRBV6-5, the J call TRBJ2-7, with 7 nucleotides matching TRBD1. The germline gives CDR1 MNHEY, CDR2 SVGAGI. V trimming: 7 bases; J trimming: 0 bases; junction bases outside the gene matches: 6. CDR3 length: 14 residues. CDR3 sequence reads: CASTTTGHSYEQYF. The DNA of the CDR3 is TGTGCCAGCACTACGACAGGGCACTCCTACGAGCAGTACTTC.

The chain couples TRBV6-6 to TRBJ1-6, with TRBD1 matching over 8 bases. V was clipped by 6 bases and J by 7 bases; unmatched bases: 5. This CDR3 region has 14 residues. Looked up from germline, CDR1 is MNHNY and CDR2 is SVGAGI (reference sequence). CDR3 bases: TGTGCCAGCAGCAGGGACAGGTTGAATTCACCCCTCCACTTT. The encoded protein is CASSRDRLNSPLHF.

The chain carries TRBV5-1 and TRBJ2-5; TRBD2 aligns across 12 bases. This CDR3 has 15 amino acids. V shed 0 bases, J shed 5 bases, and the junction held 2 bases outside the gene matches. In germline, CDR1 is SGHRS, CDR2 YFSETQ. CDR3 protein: CASSLEGLAGETQYF. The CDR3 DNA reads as TGCGCCAGCAGCTTGGAGGGACTAGCGGGCGAGACCCAGTACTTC.

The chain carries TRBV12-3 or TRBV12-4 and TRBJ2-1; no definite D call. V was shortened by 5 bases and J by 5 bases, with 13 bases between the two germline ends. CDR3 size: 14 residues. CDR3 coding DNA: TGTGCCAGCAGTCTCGCTAGGGTGGACAATGAGCAGTTCTTC. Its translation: CASSLARVDNEQFF.

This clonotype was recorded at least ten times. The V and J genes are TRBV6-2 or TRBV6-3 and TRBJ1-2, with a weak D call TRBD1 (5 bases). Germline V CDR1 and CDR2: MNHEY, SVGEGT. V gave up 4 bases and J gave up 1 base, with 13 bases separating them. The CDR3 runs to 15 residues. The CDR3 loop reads CASSLPTVLNYGYTF. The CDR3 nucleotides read TGTGCCAGCAGTTTGCCGACAGTCCTTAACTATGGCTACACCTTC.

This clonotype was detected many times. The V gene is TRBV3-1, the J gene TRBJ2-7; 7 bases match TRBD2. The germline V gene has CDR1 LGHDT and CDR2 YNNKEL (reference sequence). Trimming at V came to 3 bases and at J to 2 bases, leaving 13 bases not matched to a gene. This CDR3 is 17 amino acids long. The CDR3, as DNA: TGTGCCAGCAGCCAGGAGAACCTGGGACTACCGACCTACGAGCAGTACTTC. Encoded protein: CASSQENLGLPTYEQYF.

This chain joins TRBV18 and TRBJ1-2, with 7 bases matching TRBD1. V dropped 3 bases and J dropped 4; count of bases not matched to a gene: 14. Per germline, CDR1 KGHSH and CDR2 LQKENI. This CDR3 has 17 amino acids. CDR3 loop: CASSPTGSMGQFYGYTF. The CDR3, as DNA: TGTGCCAGCTCACCTACTGGAAGCATGGGACAGTTCTATGGCTACACCTTC.

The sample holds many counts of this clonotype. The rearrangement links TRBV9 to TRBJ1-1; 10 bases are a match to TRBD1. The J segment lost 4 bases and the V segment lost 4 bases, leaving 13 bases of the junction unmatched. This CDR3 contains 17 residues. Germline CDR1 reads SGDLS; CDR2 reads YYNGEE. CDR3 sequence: CASSPRTGGPKSTEAFF. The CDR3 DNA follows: TGTGCCAGCAGCCCCCGGACAGGGGGACCTAAAAGCACTGAAGCTTTCTTT.

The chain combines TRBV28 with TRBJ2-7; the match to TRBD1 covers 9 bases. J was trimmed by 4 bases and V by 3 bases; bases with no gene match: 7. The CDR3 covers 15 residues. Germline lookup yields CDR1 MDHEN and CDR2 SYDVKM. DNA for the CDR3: TGTGCCAGCAGTTTTACGGGACAGGGTATTTACGAGCAGTACTTC. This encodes CASSFTGQGIYEQYF.

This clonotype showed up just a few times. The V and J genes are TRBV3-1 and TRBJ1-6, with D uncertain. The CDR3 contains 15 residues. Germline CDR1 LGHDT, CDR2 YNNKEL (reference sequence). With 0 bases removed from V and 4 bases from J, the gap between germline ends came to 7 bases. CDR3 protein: CASSQDRRYNSPLHF. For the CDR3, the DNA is TGTGCCAGCAGCCAAGATCGGCGGTATAATTCACCCCTCCACTTT.

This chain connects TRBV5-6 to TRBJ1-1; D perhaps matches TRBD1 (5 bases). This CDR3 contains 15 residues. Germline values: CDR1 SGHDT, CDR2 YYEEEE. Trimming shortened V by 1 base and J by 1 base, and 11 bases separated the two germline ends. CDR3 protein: CASSLRGVANTEAFF. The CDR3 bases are TGTGCCAGCAGCTTGCGAGGGGTTGCGAACACTGAAGCTTTCTTT. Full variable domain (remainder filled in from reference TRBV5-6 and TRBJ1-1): DAGVTQSPTHLIKTRGQQVTLRCSPKSGHDTVSWYQQALGQGPQFIFQYYEEEERQRGNFPDRFSGHQFPNYSSELNVNALLLGDSALYLCASSLRGVANTEAFFGQGTRLTVV.

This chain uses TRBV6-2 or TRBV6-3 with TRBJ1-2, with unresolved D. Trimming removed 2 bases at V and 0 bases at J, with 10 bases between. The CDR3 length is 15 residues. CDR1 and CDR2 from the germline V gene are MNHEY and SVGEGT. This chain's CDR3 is CASSYTAGANYGYTF. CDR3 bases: TGTGCCAGCAGTTACACCGCCGGAGCTAACTATGGCTACACCTTC.

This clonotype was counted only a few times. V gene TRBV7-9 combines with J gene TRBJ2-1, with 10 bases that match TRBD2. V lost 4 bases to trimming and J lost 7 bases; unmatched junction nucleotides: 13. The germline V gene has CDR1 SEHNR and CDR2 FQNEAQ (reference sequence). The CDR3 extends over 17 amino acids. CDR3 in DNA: TGTGCCAGCAGCTCACCACCCGCCGAGCGGGGGGGGAATGAGCAGTTCTTC. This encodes CASSSPPAERGGNEQFF.

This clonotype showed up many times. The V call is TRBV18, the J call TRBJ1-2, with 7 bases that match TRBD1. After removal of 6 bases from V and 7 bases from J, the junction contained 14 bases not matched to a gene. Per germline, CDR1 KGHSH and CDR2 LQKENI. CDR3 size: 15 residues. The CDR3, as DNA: TGTGCCAGCTCGGGTGACAGGGCGGATTCTCGTGGCTACACCTTC. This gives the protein CASSGDRADSRGYTF.

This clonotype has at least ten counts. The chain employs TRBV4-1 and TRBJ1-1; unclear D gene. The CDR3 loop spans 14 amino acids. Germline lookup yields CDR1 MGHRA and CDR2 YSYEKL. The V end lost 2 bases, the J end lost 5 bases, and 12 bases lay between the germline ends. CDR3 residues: CASSQPVRATEAFF. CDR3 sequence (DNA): TGCGCCAGCAGCCAACCCGTAAGGGCGACTGAAGCTTTCTTT.

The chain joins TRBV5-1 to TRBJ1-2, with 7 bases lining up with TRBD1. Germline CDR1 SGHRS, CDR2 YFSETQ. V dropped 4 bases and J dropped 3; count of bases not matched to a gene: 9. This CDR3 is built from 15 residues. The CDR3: CASSQNPQGHYGYTF. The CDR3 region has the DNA TGCGCCAGCAGCCAGAATCCACAGGGGCACTATGGCTACACCTTC.

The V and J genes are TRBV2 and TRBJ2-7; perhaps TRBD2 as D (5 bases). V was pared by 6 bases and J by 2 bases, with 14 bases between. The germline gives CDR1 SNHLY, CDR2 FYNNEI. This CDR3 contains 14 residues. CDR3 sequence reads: CASRDGLPPYEQYF. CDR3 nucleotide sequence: TGTGCCAGCAGGGACGGACTGCCCCCCTACGAGCAGTACTTC. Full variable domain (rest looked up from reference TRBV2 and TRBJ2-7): EPEVTQTPSHQVTQMGQEVILRCVPISNHLYFYWYRQILGQKVEFLVSFYNNEISEKSEIFDDQFSVERPDGSNFTLKIRSTKLEDSAMYFCASRDGLPPYEQYFGPGTRLTVT.